A single sample is the source of the 25 T cell receptor beta chains below, sequenced in a study of cytomegalovirus exposure and HLA in healthy donors. The PCR was carried out with 60 Vbeta primers and 13 Jbeta primers. Assay used: immunoSEQ multiplex PCR; TCRdb lists only in-frame clones, some missing. This table holds 200,000 to 250,000 clones, about 72% found once. The sample comprised PBMCs. The source is a male donor in good health and CMV-seronegative.

The V gene is TRBV6-5, the J gene TRBJ2-1; D is unresolved. The V and J ends lost 2 bases and 9 bases respectively, with 11 bases between them. The CDR3 contains 13 residues. The germline CDR1 and CDR2 sequences are MNHEY and SVGAGI. The CDR3 DNA reads TGTGCCAGCAGTTACCATAACATGATTGAGCAGTTCTTC. Protein sequence: CASSYHNMIEQFF.

This chain's CDR3 is CASSLVQGAKNTEAFF. CDR3 nucleotides: TGTGCCAGCAGCTTGGTGCAGGGGGCCAAGAACACTGAAGCTTTCTTT. The rearrangement links TRBV5-4 to TRBJ1-1; TRBD1 matches at 8 bases. This CDR3 is 16 amino acids long. Germline trimming cut 0 bases from V and 1 base from J; bases unmatched to any gene: 5. CDR1 SGHNT and CDR2 YYREEE come from the germline V gene (reference sequence).

The chain links TRBV9 to TRBJ2-1; TRBD1 is a possible D gene (7 bases). Germline CDR1 reads SGDLS; CDR2 reads YYNGEE. The CDR3 totals 15 residues. Trimming cost V 4 bases and J 7 bases, with 18 bases left between them. CDR3 protein: CASSSGGGVLNEQFF. The CDR3 DNA reads TGTGCCAGCAGCAGTGGAGGGGGCGTATTAAATGAGCAGTTCTTC. Complete variable domain (other parts from reference TRBV9 and TRBJ2-1): DSGVTQTPKHLITATGQRVTLRCSPRSGDLSVYWYQQSLDQGLQFLIQYYNGEERAKGNILERFSAQQFPDLHSELNLSSLELGDSALYFCASSSGGGVLNEQFFGPGTRLTVL.

The J gene is TRBJ2-1, the V gene TRBV4-1, with a weak D call TRBD2 (5 bases). Trimming pared 2 bases from V and 8 bases from J, leaving 19 bases between. Germline lookup yields CDR1 MGHRA and CDR2 YSYEKL. The CDR3 extends over 16 amino acids. CDR3 nucleotide sequence: TGCGCCAGCAGCCAAATAGCCGAGAGGGCCGAATATGAGCAGTTCTTC. Residues: CASSQIAERAEYEQFF.

The chain's CDR3 is CASSESGGAGYNEQFF. For the CDR3, the DNA is TGCGCCAGCAGTGAGTCGGGGGGAGCAGGCTACAATGAGCAGTTCTTC. The rearrangement joins TRBV10-2 to TRBJ2-1; possibly TRBD2 for D (6 bases). The V end was cut by 0 bases, the J end by 3 bases, with 12 bases between. This CDR3 spans 16 amino acids. The germline gives CDR1 WSHSY, CDR2 SAAADI.

The V gene is TRBV5-6, the J gene TRBJ2-1; a possible D gene is TRBD1 (6 bases). Germline V lookup: CDR1 SGHDT, CDR2 YYEEEE. Trimming pared 4 bases from V and 9 bases from J, leaving 23 bases between. The CDR3 spans 16 residues. Here the CDR3 reads CASSLQGGRPGSEQFF. The CDR3 DNA is TGTGCCAGCAGCCTCCAAGGGGGACGTCCGGGGAGTGAGCAGTTCTTC.

This clone showed up many times. This chain links TRBV6-1 with TRBJ2-6; possible D gene TRBD2, 6 bases. Germline CDR1 reads MNHNS; CDR2 reads SASEGT. The CDR3 consists of 16 residues. The ends were cut back, 1 base at V and 2 bases at J, with 9 bases in the middle. CDR3 coding DNA: TGTGCCAGCAGTGAAGGGAGGGTCGCTGGGGCCAACGTCCTGACTTTC. Translated: CASSEGRVAGANVLTF.

The chain uses TRBV6-1 and TRBJ1-2; possible D gene TRBD1, 6 bases. The germline CDR1 and CDR2 sequences are MNHNS and SASEGT. The CDR3 runs 15 residues. V was cut by 10 bases and J by 4 bases, with 22 bases left in between. This CDR3 is CATGWGHDQSYGYTF. DNA of the CDR3: TGTGCCACCGGCTGGGGGCACGACCAGAGCTATGGCTACACCTTC.

V is TRBV1 and J is TRBJ2-1; TRBD2, the table's D call, lacks a check against the DNA. TRBV1 is tagged as a pseudogene. The CDR3 runs to 17 residues. CDR3 DNA sequence: TGCACCAGCAGCCACCGTAGCGGGAGATGTAACTACAATGAGCAGTTCTTC. Translating it yields CTSSHRSGRCNYNEQFF.

With regard to this clone: The same CDR3 is also encoded by other DNA sequences in this sample. V usage is TRBV7-9 and J usage is TRBJ2-5; D is possibly TRBD2 (6 bases). There are 11 residues in the CDR3. Germline CDR1 is SEHNR and CDR2 is FQNEAQ (reference sequence). V lost 8 bases and J lost 5, with 9 bases in between. CDR3 sequence: CASRGGETQYF. The CDR3 nucleotides are TGTGCCAGCCGTGGGGGGGAGACCCAGTACTTC.

This chain connects TRBV5-1 to TRBJ2-4, with 7 bases matching TRBD2. Looked up from germline, CDR1 is SGHRS and CDR2 is YFSETQ. The trim removed 4 bases at V and 8 bases at J, leaving 9 bases unmatched. The CDR3 has 14 amino acids. CDR3 DNA sequence: TGCGCCAGCAGCGAGTTAGTTGGGGGGGACATTCAGTACTTC. It is translated as CASSELVGGDIQYF.

The V and J genes are TRBV18 and TRBJ1-2, with D perhaps TRBD1 (5 bases). The germline V and J ends were trimmed by 1 base and 7 bases, with 19 bases remaining between them. This CDR3 has 16 amino acids. Germline V lookup: CDR1 KGHSH, CDR2 LQKENI. CDR3 in amino acids: CASSPRPRAGDSGYTF. For the CDR3, the DNA is TGTGCCAGCTCACCACGACCGAGGGCCGGGGACTCTGGCTACACCTTC.

This clone was seen only once. V is TRBV19 and J is TRBJ2-1; D uncertain. The CDR3 covers 13 residues. Germline V gives CDR1 LNHDA, CDR2 SQIVND (reference sequence). V lost 5 bases to trimming and J lost 6 bases, with 11 bases between them. CDR3 protein: CASSLYRINEQFF. The CDR3 DNA follows: TGTGCCAGTAGTCTCTACCGCATCAATGAGCAGTTCTTC.

The rearrangement joins TRBV7-9 to TRBJ2-7; 11 bases align to TRBD1. Losses at the gene ends were 5 bases for V and 5 bases for J; bases not matched to a gene: 20. From germline, CDR1 is SEHNR and CDR2 FQNEAQ (reference sequence). This CDR3 has 19 residues. CDR3 DNA: TGTGCCAGCAGCGATACTCGGACAGGGGGCCTAAATGGGGTCCACGAGCAGTACTTC. Translation: CASSDTRTGGLNGVHEQYF.

The CDR3 loop reads CASSVDQGTYEQYF. As DNA, the CDR3 is TGTGCCAGCAGTGTCGACCAAGGGACTTACGAGCAGTACTTC. V gene TRBV2 combines with J gene TRBJ2-7; tentative D call: TRBD2 (6 bases). Germline-derived CDR1 and CDR2 are SNHLY and FYNNEI. The V and J ends lost 4 bases and 4 bases respectively, with 14 bases between them. The CDR3 consists of 14 residues.

Here the CDR3 reads CASSSGLNTEAFF. The CDR3 DNA sequence: TGTGCCAGCAGCTCGGGTCTGAACACTGAAGCTTTCTTT. The V gene is TRBV11-3, the J gene TRBJ1-1; D gene ambiguous. The germline V gene has CDR1 SGHNT and CDR2 YENEEA. The V and J ends lost 4 bases and 0 bases respectively, with 6 bases between them. The CDR3 extends over 13 amino acids.

This CDR3 is CASRRDRHEQFF. Here the CDR3 DNA reads TGTGCCAGCAGGCGGGACCGGCATGAGCAGTTCTTC. V and J are TRBV6-5 and TRBJ2-1; D is perhaps TRBD2 (6 bases). Germline CDR1 and CDR2: MNHEY and SVGAGI. The CDR3 is made up of 12 amino acids. Trimming took 6 bases from V and 8 from J, leaving 11 bases between them.

The chain links TRBV21-1 to TRBJ2-7; the table gives TRBD2 as D, unverified against the DNA. TRBV21-1 is a documented pseudogene. The CDR3 consists of 16 residues. CDR3 protein: CASRRARRGVAYEQYF. As DNA, the CDR3 is TGTGCCAGCAGAAGAGCCAGGCGGGGGGTGGCCTACGAGCAGTACTTC.

The chain uses TRBV28 and TRBJ1-2, with D unclear. The CDR3 extends over 11 amino acids. CDR1 is MDHEN, CDR2 SYDVKM, per germline. Trimming took 4 bases from V and 4 from J, leaving 4 bases between them. In DNA form, the CDR3 reads TGTGCCAGCAGTTACAGCTATGGCTACACCTTC. Translation: CASSYSYGYTF.

The J gene is TRBJ2-7, the V gene TRBV28; 11 bases line up with TRBD2. With the DNA end fitting TRBJ2-5 better, the J assignment may be wrong. The germline V gene encodes CDR1 MDHEN and CDR2 SYDVKM. This CDR3 region has 17 residues. The CDR3 sequence is CASSLSASGRLKETQYF. CDR3 DNA: TGTGCCAGCAGTTTATCGGCTAGCGGGAGGTTAAAGGAGACCCAGTACTTC.

This chain connects TRBV19 to TRBJ2-7; a possible D gene is TRBD2 (6 bases). The CDR3 covers 18 residues. V gave up 5 bases and J gave up 0 bases, with 23 bases separating them. The germline V gene has CDR1 LNHDA and CDR2 SQIVND (reference sequence). CDR3 nucleotides: TGTGCCAGTAGTCGGAGGGCTAGTCTAGCGACCAGCTCCTACGAGCAGTACTTC. Its translation: CASSRRASLATSSYEQYF. Using reference TRBV19 and TRBJ2-7 for the parts outside the CDR3, the full variable domain is DGGITQSPKYLFRKEGQNVTLSCEQNLNHDAMYWYRQDPGQGLRLIYYSQIVNDFQKGDIAEGYSVSREKKESFPLTVTSAQKNPTAFYLCASSRRASLATSSYEQYFGPGTRLTVT.

The rearrangement joins TRBV2 to TRBJ1-2, with a weak D call TRBD1 (5 bases). The CDR3 has 12 residues. Between the trimmed V and J ends, which lost 8 bases and 0 bases, there was a span of 7 bases. Germline CDR1 reads SNHLY; CDR2 reads FYNNEI. The chain's CDR3 is CASGAANYGYTF. The CDR3 coding sequence is TGTGCCAGCGGGGCAGCTAACTATGGCTACACCTTC. Drawing the rest from reference TRBV2 and TRBJ1-2, the complete variable domain is EPEVTQTPSHQVTQMGQEVILRCVPISNHLYFYWYRQILGQKVEFLVSFYNNEISEKSEIFDDQFSVERPDGSNFTLKIRSTKLEDSAMYFCASGAANYGYTFGSGTRLTVV.

The rearrangement joins TRBV5-1 to TRBJ2-7; D is possibly TRBD2 (6 bases). Trimming removed 0 bases at V and 7 bases at J, with 11 bases between. From germline, CDR1 is SGHRS and CDR2 YFSETQ. The CDR3 is 13 residues long. The CDR3 bases are TGCGCCAGCAGCTTGGAACTAGCCGGGGAGCAGTACTTC. This encodes CASSLELAGEQYF.

V is TRBV19 and J is TRBJ2-4, with TRBD1 matching over 10 bases. In germline, CDR1 is LNHDA, CDR2 SQIVND (reference sequence). This CDR3 has 16 residues. The trim removed 7 bases at V and 0 bases at J, leaving 6 bases unmatched. CDR3 DNA sequence: TGTGCCAGTACCCCCGGGACAGGGGTAGCCAAAAACATTCAGTACTTC. It translates to CASTPGTGVAKNIQYF.

In its sample, this clone was seen once. The rearrangement uses TRBV7-6 and TRBJ2-1; 8 bases fit TRBD2. The CDR3 is made up of 15 amino acids. Germline V gives CDR1 SGHVS, CDR2 FNYEAQ. V was pared by 5 bases and J by 2 bases, with 5 bases of the junction left unmatched. The DNA for the CDR3 is TGTGCCAGCAGCCCCATACTAGCGGCCTACAATGAGCAGTTCTTC. Residues: CASSPILAAYNEQFF. The full variable domain, in which reference TRBV7-6 and TRBJ2-1 provide the parts outside the CDR3, is GAGVSQSPRYKVTKRGQDVALRCDPISGHVSLYWYRQALGQGPEFLTYFNYEAQQDKSGLPNDRFSAERPEGSISTLTIQRTEQRDSAMYRCASSPILAAYNEQFFGPGTRLTVL.